A single sample is the source of the 29 T cell receptor beta chains below, sequenced in a study of T cells in Graves' hyperthyroidism and ophthalmopathy. RNA transcripts yielded amplified TCR beta CDR3 regions. The study used the HTBI primer set for a first-round RT-PCR of the TCR CDR3. TCRdb re-called the multiplex PCR reads with MiXCR, one entry per CDR3 protein. The sample carries 530,000 or so distinct CDR3 sequences, about a sixth recorded once. Sequencing was carried out using blood. The receptor set was obtained from a woman younger than 30 with Graves' ophthalmopathy.

Ten or more counts support this clonotype. The chain joins TRBV5-1 to TRBJ1-4; D is ambiguous. This CDR3 comprises 14 residues. Germline CDR1 SGHRS, CDR2 YFSETQ. V was pared by 4 bases and J by 4 bases, with 11 bases between. CDR3 protein: CASSPTANNEKLFF. The CDR3 DNA follows: TGCGCCAGCAGCCCAACCGCAAATAATGAAAAACTGTTTTTT.

The sample holds many counts of this clonotype. The V gene is TRBV5-1, the J gene TRBJ1-2; D is uncertain. This CDR3 has 15 residues. Germline-derived CDR1 and CDR2 are SGHRS and YFSETQ. Trimming pared 0 bases from V and 4 bases from J, leaving 13 bases between. CDR3 in amino acids: CASSLVAAVGYGYTF. DNA of the CDR3: TGCGCCAGCAGCTTGGTGGCGGCGGTCGGCTATGGCTACACCTTC.

This clonotype was found many times. The chain carries TRBV20-1 and TRBJ2-3; D possibly matches TRBD1 or TRBD2 (5 bases each). V was shortened by 1 base and J by 4 bases, with 18 bases between the two germline ends. CDR1 and CDR2 from the germline V gene are DFQATT and SNEGSKA (reference sequence). This CDR3 contains 16 residues. CDR3 bases: TGCAGTGCTAGAGTCAGGGAAACTCGAGGGGCAGATACGCAGTATTTT. It translates to CSARVRETRGADTQYF.

This clonotype occurred many times. This chain connects TRBV2 to TRBJ1-1; D is undetermined. From germline, CDR1 is SNHLY and CDR2 FYNNEI. The CDR3 runs to 11 residues. The germline V and J ends were trimmed by 10 bases and 4 bases, with 10 bases remaining between them. The CDR3 DNA reads TGTGCCACCCTTCGGGTCACTGAAGCTTTCTTT. It translates to CATLRVTEAFF.

In regard to this clonotype: One base away lies a much larger clone, so this may be a sequencing read error. The chain carries TRBV27 and TRBJ1-2; 7 bases map to TRBD1. The CDR3 runs 14 residues. Germline-derived CDR1 and CDR2 are MNHEY and SMNVEV (reference sequence). V lost 5 bases and J lost 3; bases outside the gene matches: 6. The CDR3 loop reads CASSESDRYYGYTF. The CDR3 nucleotides are TGTGCCAGCAGTGAATCGGACAGGTACTATGGCTACACCTTC.

The rearrangement links TRBV11-2 to TRBJ1-2; the D gene is possibly TRBD1 (6 bases). The germline V gene encodes CDR1 SGHAT and CDR2 FQNNGV. Trimming left V 4 bases short and J 4 bases short, with 16 bases between. This CDR3 has 15 amino acids. Written as DNA, the CDR3 is TGTGCCAGCAGCTCTTTCCGGGACATCGGCTATGGCTACACCTTC. Its protein product is CASSSFRDIGYGYTF. The full variable domain, with the rest looked up from reference TRBV11-2 and TRBJ1-2, is EAGVAQSPRYKIIEKRQSVAFWCNPISGHATLYWYQQILGQGPKLLIQFQNNGVVDDSQLPKDRFSAERLKGVDSTLKIQPAKLEDSAVYLCASSSFRDIGYGYTFGSGTRLTVV.

This clonotype was found many times. The chain couples TRBV27 to TRBJ2-7, with D unclear. This CDR3 is 11 amino acids long. V lost 8 bases, J lost 3 bases, and 8 bases lay in between. Germline CDR1 is MNHEY and CDR2 is SMNVEV (reference sequence). The CDR3 spells CASGEFYEQYF. Written as DNA, the CDR3 is TGTGCCAGCGGCGAGTTCTACGAGCAGTACTTC.

This clonotype was recorded once. This sequence joins TRBV19 and TRBJ1-1; D is undetermined. The CDR3 is made up of 13 amino acids. Germline lookup yields CDR1 LNHDA and CDR2 SQIVND (reference sequence). V lost 3 bases to trimming and J lost 4 bases, with 9 bases between them. CDR3 DNA sequence: TGTGCCAGTAGTATGTCCGGGAGCACTGAAGCTTTCTTT. Its protein is CASSMSGSTEAFF.

At least ten counts were recorded for this clonotype. J is TRBJ2-1 and V is TRBV6-6, with 10 bases matching TRBD1. The V and J ends lost 0 bases and 4 bases, in that order; junction bases with no gene match: 6. Germline V gene lookup returns CDR1 MNHNY and CDR2 SVGAGI (reference sequence). CDR3 size: 17 residues. CDR3 nucleotides: TGTGCCAGCAGTTACTCGACGGGACAGGGGACATACAATGAGCAGTTCTTC. Amino acids: CASSYSTGQGTYNEQFF.

The chain is built from TRBV7-3 and TRBJ2-3; 8 bases are a match to TRBD2. V gave up 5 bases and J gave up 2 bases; unmatched junction bases: 6. CDR3 length: 15 residues. The germline gives CDR1 SGHTA, CDR2 FQGTGA. CDR3 protein: CASSPGGGLTDTQYF. CDR3 DNA: TGTGCCAGCAGCCCGGGAGGGGGACTCACAGATACGCAGTATTTT.

This clonotype was seen at least ten times. The rearrangement joins TRBV30 to TRBJ1-4; TRBD1 is a possible D gene (6 bases). The germline V gene has CDR1 GTSNPN and CDR2 SVGIG (reference sequence). The CDR3 loop spans 18 amino acids. V lost 3 bases and J lost 0, with 20 bases in between. In DNA, the CDR3 is TGTGCCTGGAGCGGTCCCGCAGGGGCCGGGGCAACTAATGAAAAACTGTTTTTT. As protein: CAWSGPAGAGATNEKLFF.

DNA for the CDR3: TGCGCCAGCAGCCAAGATTGGGGACAGGGGAACTACGAGCAGTACTTC. It is translated as CASSQDWGQGNYEQYF. The chain carries TRBV4-3 and TRBJ2-7, with TRBD1 identical over 10 bases. The CDR3 is 16 residues long. The ends lost 0 bases at V and 3 bases at J; junction bases unmatched: 5. Germline lookup yields CDR1 LGHNA and CDR2 YSLEER.

Of note for this clonotype: Being one base from a much bigger clone, this may be a read error. The chain employs TRBV2 and TRBJ2-2, with D hard to call. This CDR3 spans 14 amino acids. Germline-derived CDR1 and CDR2 are SNHLY and FYNNEI. Trimming took off 4 bases at V and 1 base at J, with 7 bases between the two ends. DNA for the CDR3: TGTGCCAGCAGTGCCGCAGAGAACACCGGGGAGCTGTTTTTT. This codes for CASSAAENTGELFF.

This clonotype occurred once. A much more abundant neighbour one base away suggests this may be a read error. The chain recombines TRBV9 with TRBJ2-7, with a weak D call TRBD2 (5 bases). Looked up from germline, CDR1 is SGDLS and CDR2 is YYNGEE. This CDR3 spans 16 amino acids. V was trimmed by 4 bases and J by 3 bases, leaving 20 bases between them. The CDR3: CASSLVGVFPRYEQYF. DNA of the CDR3: TGTGCCAGCAGCTTAGTCGGGGTTTTCCCCCGCTACGAGCAGTACTTC.

This clonotype was detected ten times or more. The chain is built from TRBV28 and TRBJ1-2; no clear D. Trimming removed 3 bases at V and 7 bases at J, with 15 bases between. From germline, CDR1 is MDHEN and CDR2 SYDVKM. The CDR3 extends over 14 amino acids. The CDR3 region has the DNA TGTGCCAGCAGTTTCTTTATTTGGGTTTCTGGCTACACCTTC. This gives the protein CASSFFIWVSGYTF.

This clonotype was detected a few times. The chain carries TRBV7-3 and TRBJ1-2; D ambiguous. Trimming took 5 bases from V and 7 from J, leaving 11 bases between them. CDR1 and CDR2 (germline): SGHTA, FQGTGA. This CDR3 is 12 amino acids long. CDR3 DNA: TGTGCCAGCAGCAAAGGGCAGAGTGGCTACACCTTC. This translates into CASSKGQSGYTF. Looking up the rest from reference TRBV7-3 and TRBJ1-2 gives the full variable domain: GAGVSQTPSNKVTEKGKYVELRCDPISGHTALYWYRQSLGQGPEFLIYFQGTGAADDSGLPNDRFFAVRPEGSVSTLKIQRTERGDSAVYLCASSKGQSGYTFGSGTRLTVV.

The chain is built from TRBV2 and TRBJ2-3, with D unresolved. This CDR3 is built from 12 residues. Germline loops: CDR1 SNHLY, CDR2 FYNNEI. For the CDR3, the DNA is TGTGTCCGGCGGCTACCTGGGGATACGCAGTATTTT. It yields the protein CVRRLPGDTQYF.

This clonotype came up a few times. The CDR3 sequence is CASSLDRQVFGYTF. The CDR3 DNA reads as TGTGCCAGCAGCTTAGATAGGCAGGTCTTCGGCTACACCTTC. The rearrangement joins TRBV7-9 to TRBJ1-2; D is uncertain. V dropped 1 base and J dropped 8 bases, with 14 bases sitting between them. This CDR3 is 14 amino acids long. From germline, CDR1 is SEHNR and CDR2 FQNEAQ (reference sequence).

A remark on this clonotype: At one end the junction does not follow the germline gene, possibly because of a read error. V and J are TRBV14 and TRBJ2-3; 9 bases match TRBD1. Germline CDR1 reads SGHDN; CDR2 reads FVKESK. The CDR3 contains 15 residues. This chain's CDR3 is CTSSPTGTGIDTQYF. The CDR3 coding sequence is TGTACCAGCAGCCCCACCGGGACAGGGATAGATACGCAGTATTTT.

This clonotype was observed a few times. The DNA of the CDR3 is TGTGCCAGCAGCGTATCCGGGACTAGCGGACCCGTCGAGCAGTACTTC. Its protein is CASSVSGTSGPVEQYF. The V and J genes are TRBV9 and TRBJ2-7; TRBD2 matches at 11 bases. This CDR3 spans 16 amino acids. CDR1 and CDR2 (germline): SGDLS, YYNGEE. Germline trimming cut 1 base from V and 6 bases from J; bases unmatched to any gene: 9.

This clonotype was seen more than once but under ten times. CDR3 DNA sequence: TGTGCCAGCAGTTTAAACTGGTACAATGAGCAGTTCTTC. Its translation is CASSLNWYNEQFF. The V gene is TRBV27, the J gene TRBJ2-1; D not resolved. Trimming shortened V by 2 bases and J by 4 bases, and 6 bases separated the two germline ends. The CDR3 contains 13 residues. From germline, CDR1 is MNHEY and CDR2 SMNVEV (reference sequence).

The chain has TRBV5-1 and TRBJ2-2; no firm D call. V gave up 4 bases and J gave up 8 bases, with 12 bases separating them. This CDR3 spans 13 amino acids. Germline CDR1 and CDR2: SGHRS and YFSETQ. The CDR3 coding sequence is TGCGCCAGCAGCCCTGACCGATCTGGGGAGCTGTTTTTT. It codes for CASSPDRSGELFF. Based on the CDR3 plus reference TRBV5-1 and TRBJ2-2, the full variable domain is KAGVTQTPRYLIKTRGQQVTLSCSPISGHRSVSWYQQTPGQGLQFLFEYFSETQRNKGNFPGRFSGRQFSNSRSEMNVSTLELGDSALYLCASSPDRSGELFFGEGSRLTVL.

This clonotype was counted a few times. The chain combines TRBV29-1 with TRBJ1-3, with TRBD1 identical over 9 bases. With 0 bases clipped from V and 1 base from J, the junction kept 4 bases outside the gene matches. This CDR3 is 16 amino acids long. Per germline, CDR1 SQVTM and CDR2 ANQGSEA. The CDR3 DNA follows: TGCAGCGTTGAAGATCTTGGGACAGGGTCTGGAAACACCATATATTTT. Amino acid sequence: CSVEDLGTGSGNTIYF. Using reference TRBV29-1 and TRBJ1-3 for the parts outside the CDR3, the full variable domain is SAVISQKPSRDICQRGTSLTIQCQVDSQVTMMFWYRQQPGQSLTLIATANQGSEATYESGFVIDKFPISRPNLTFSTLTVSNMSPEDSSIYLCSVEDLGTGSGNTIYFGEGSWLTVV.

This clonotype has at least ten counts. The rearrangement uses TRBV20-1 and TRBJ1-5; D gene uncertain. The germline V gene encodes CDR1 DFQATT and CDR2 SNEGSKA (reference sequence). The CDR3 runs to 13 residues. Deletions cut 3 bases from V and 4 bases from J, with 10 bases between. The CDR3 DNA reads TGCAGTGCTAGGTCCCACCTTAATCAGCCCCAGCATTTT. It encodes CSARSHLNQPQHF.

In its sample, this clonotype was seen many times. The V call is TRBV30, the J call TRBJ1-6; no reliable D call. This CDR3 is 13 amino acids long. Germline V gene sequence: CDR1 GTSNPN, CDR2 SVGIG (reference sequence). The V end was cut by 8 bases, the J end by 4 bases, with 12 bases between. The CDR3 loop reads CAGGGNYNSPLHF. The CDR3 DNA reads as TGTGCCGGTGGAGGAAATTATAATTCACCCCTCCACTTT.

This clonotype was seen many times. This sequence joins TRBV3-1 and TRBJ2-2; the D is unclear. Germline values: CDR1 LGHDT, CDR2 YNNKEL (reference sequence). Trimming removed 1 base from V and 1 base from J, with 10 bases in between. There are 16 residues in the CDR3. In nucleotides, the CDR3 is TGTGCCAGCAGCCAAGTGGGAATACTGAACACCGGGGAGCTGTTTTTT. Translating it yields CASSQVGILNTGELFF.

This clonotype appeared a few times. CDR3 DNA sequence: TGTGCCAGCCAGGGACTAGCGGGACCCTACGAGCAGTACTTC. Protein: CASQGLAGPYEQYF. The rearrangement joins TRBV11-2 to TRBJ2-7; 13 bases map to TRBD2. V gave up 8 bases and J gave up 2 bases; unmatched junction bases: 3. The CDR3 consists of 14 residues. CDR1 SGHAT and CDR2 FQNNGV come from the germline V gene.

In its sample, this clonotype was seen many times. The J gene is TRBJ1-1, the V gene TRBV9; D is unclear. Trimming cost V 1 base and J 1 base, with 8 bases left between them. Germline CDR1 and CDR2: SGDLS and YYNGEE. The CDR3 covers 14 residues. The CDR3 nucleotides are TGTGCCAGCAGCGTATATCAGGAGAACACTGAAGCTTTCTTT. As protein: CASSVYQENTEAFF.

This clonotype has a count of ten or more. CDR3: CASSPAYAQGSYEQYF. CDR3 bases: TGTGCCAGCAGCCCGGCTTACGCACAGGGGTCCTACGAGCAGTACTTC. This chain links TRBV7-9 with TRBJ2-7; TRBD1 matches at 7 bases. V shed 5 bases, J shed 1 base, and the junction held 11 bases outside the gene matches. From germline, CDR1 is SEHNR and CDR2 FQNEAQ (reference sequence). This CDR3 region has 16 residues.